This TCR beta chain comes out of a study of T cell changes during pregnancy in multiple sclerosis (dated by TCRdb to the late 2010s). Regarding the complete study: In women with multiple sclerosis, the researchers looked at how the T cell repertoire shifted as pregnancy progressed.

The library was made by the immunoSEQ multiplex PCR assay. Sourced from immuneACCESS, this table was stored by TCRdb with only in-frame sequences that have V and J called. A share of the clones is absent; for the studies checked, an unresolved V gene accounts for under half, and the remainder has no known explanation. The sample table contains some 100,000 clones; only one count was recorded for more than 90% of them. The ten largest clones capture 1% to 1.5% of the sample. With respect to this clone: No antigen is known for it. Nothing much larger sits one base from this clone, and base qualities are not available.

The germline V gene gives CDR1 as SGHVS and CDR2 as FNYEAQ. V loses 10 bases, J loses 5 bases, and the germline ends lie 14 bases apart. The CDR3 runs 12 amino acids, cysteine and phenylalanine included. CDR3 DNA is the only sequence kept; it has 36 bases, read in frame from the first base. The sample here was peripheral blood, taken in the second trimester of pregnancy. The chain is encoded by TRBV7-6 joined to TRBJ1-2, with no confident D gene call. The clonotype originates from a female donor with multiple sclerosis, enrolled in a pregnancy study. The sequenced DNA is TGTGCCACCATTAGCTCTTCTTATGGCTACACCTTC. This yields the protein CATISSSYGYTF.